Listed here are 32 T cell receptor beta chains from one sample, sequenced in a study of T cells in Graves' hyperthyroidism and ophthalmopathy. TCR beta CDR3 regions were amplified from RNA transcripts. First-round RT-PCR with HTBI primers amplified the TCR CDR3 region. TCRdb called the multiplex PCR reads again in MiXCR, with one record for every CDR3 protein. The repertoire holds under 350,000 distinct CDR3 sequences, with roughly 18% as singletons. Sequencing input: blood. The receptors come from a woman aged 45-59 years with Graves' hyperthyroidism.

At least ten counts were recorded for this clonotype. V usage is TRBV3-1 and J usage is TRBJ1-3; possibly TRBD1 for D (5 bases). Looked up from germline, CDR1 is LGHDT and CDR2 is YNNKEL (reference sequence). The V and J ends lost 3 bases and 6 bases respectively, with 9 bases between them. The CDR3 has 13 amino acids. CDR3 bases: TGTGCCAGCAGCCAGGGACTAGAAAACACCATATATTTT. Amino acid sequence: CASSQGLENTIYF.

This clonotype showed up many times. The chain uses TRBV9 and TRBJ1-4; 7 positions agree with TRBD1. This CDR3 has 14 residues. Germline loops: CDR1 SGDLS, CDR2 YYNGEE. The V and J ends lost 4 bases and 8 bases, in that order; junction bases with no gene match: 8. CDR3 amino acids: CASSPGTVQEKLFF. Written as DNA, the CDR3 is TGTGCCAGCAGCCCTGGGACAGTCCAAGAAAAACTGTTTTTT.

This clonotype was found many times. The gene calls are TRBV5-1 and TRBJ2-1, with D maybe TRBD1 (6 bases). The V gene lost 0 bases and the J gene lost 8 bases, with 12 bases spanning the gap. This CDR3 spans 14 amino acids. Germline CDR1 and CDR2: SGHRS and YFSETQ. The CDR3 nucleotides read TGCGCCAGCAGCTTGGGACAGGATGTGGATGAGCAGTTCTTC. Amino acids: CASSLGQDVDEQFF.

The gene calls are TRBV5-6 and TRBJ1-2; no clear D gene. Trimming removed 0 bases at V and 8 bases at J, with 17 bases between. The CDR3 covers 15 residues. Germline-derived CDR1 and CDR2 are SGHDT and YYEEEE. CDR3 region: CASSLGRGFAEGYTF. In DNA, the CDR3 is TGTGCCAGCAGCTTGGGTCGGGGATTCGCGGAAGGCTACACCTTC. Looking up the rest from reference TRBV5-6 and TRBJ1-2 gives the full variable domain: DAGVTQSPTHLIKTRGQQVTLRCSPKSGHDTVSWYQQALGQGPQFIFQYYEEEERQRGNFPDRFSGHQFPNYSSELNVNALLLGDSALYLCASSLGRGFAEGYTFGSGTRLTVV.

The J gene is TRBJ2-1, the V gene TRBV5-1; TRBD1 agrees at 9 bases. The CDR3 extends over 14 amino acids. V shed 1 base, J shed 9 bases, and the junction held 5 bases outside the gene matches. In germline, CDR1 is SGHRS, CDR2 YFSETQ. CDR3 DNA sequence: TGCGCCAGCAGCTTGAGGGGACAGGGAGCTGAGCAGTTCTTC. Its protein is CASSLRGQGAEQFF.

The chain uses TRBV27 and TRBJ2-7, with a weak D call TRBD2 (5 bases). Looked up from germline, CDR1 is MNHEY and CDR2 is SMNVEV (reference sequence). The CDR3 extends over 18 amino acids. Trimming took off 2 bases at V and 2 bases at J, with 22 bases between the two ends. CDR3 protein: CASSLPAGGPLGTYEQYF. The CDR3 DNA sequence: TGTGCCAGCAGTTTACCGGCGGGCGGCCCATTAGGAACCTACGAGCAGTACTTC.

This clonotype came up many times. This chain joins TRBV28 and TRBJ1-5; D is undetermined. This CDR3 is 15 amino acids long. V was clipped by 1 base and J by 6 bases, with 13 bases between them. Germline loops: CDR1 MDHEN, CDR2 SYDVKM. The CDR3 region has the DNA TGTGCCAGCAGTTTATTGGGGTGGGTCGGTCAGCCCCAGCATTTT. As protein: CASSLLGWVGQPQHF. The full variable domain, with the rest looked up from reference TRBV28 and TRBJ1-5, is DVKVTQSSRYLVKRTGEKVFLECVQDMDHENMFWYRQDPGLGLRLIYFSYDVKMKEKGDIPEGYSVSREKKERFSLILESASTNQTSMYLCASSLLGWVGQPQHFGDGTRLSIL.

This clonotype was counted many times. The CDR3 sequence is CASSLNSGTSGYYNEQFF. CDR3 sequence (DNA): TGCGCCAGCAGCCTAAATTCCGGGACTAGCGGATACTACAATGAGCAGTTCTTC. The chain carries TRBV5-1 and TRBJ2-1; 11 bases are shared with TRBD2. The CDR3 consists of 18 residues. The germline gives CDR1 SGHRS, CDR2 YFSETQ. Trimming at V came to 4 bases and at J to 3 bases, leaving 12 bases not matched to a gene. The variable domain in full, completed from reference TRBV5-1 and TRBJ2-1, reads KAGVTQTPRYLIKTRGQQVTLSCSPISGHRSVSWYQQTPGQGLQFLFEYFSETQRNKGNFPGRFSGRQFSNSRSEMNVSTLELGDSALYLCASSLNSGTSGYYNEQFFGPGTRLTVL.

In its sample, this clonotype was seen a few times. The chain has TRBV29-1 and TRBJ2-2; 9 nucleotides line up with TRBD2. The CDR3 totals 15 residues. Germline V gene lookup returns CDR1 SQVTM and CDR2 ANQGSEA. With 6 bases clipped from V and 1 base from J, the junction kept 6 bases outside the gene matches. The CDR3 nucleotides read TGCAGCGTGCACACTAGCGGGCAGAACACCGGGGAGCTGTTTTTT. Translation gives CSVHTSGQNTGELFF.

This clonotype was counted ten times or more. This rearrangement joins TRBV30 to TRBJ1-5; 10 nucleotides line up with TRBD1. CDR1 and CDR2 (germline): GTSNPN, SVGIG (reference sequence). V was pared by 2 bases and J by 2 bases, with 3 bases of the junction left unmatched. The CDR3 length is 15 residues. The DNA for the CDR3 is TGTGCCTGGAGTACCGGGACAGGGGGCAATCAGCCCCAGCATTTT. Amino acid sequence: CAWSTGTGGNQPQHF.

This clonotype was seen ten or more times. The chain uses TRBV5-5 and TRBJ2-2; 10 nucleotides line up with TRBD1. The V gene end was trimmed by 4 bases and the J gene end by 0 bases; junction bases not matched to a gene: 15. The CDR3 runs to 20 residues. Per the germline V gene, CDR1 is SGHKS and CDR2 is YYEKEE (reference sequence). The CDR3 DNA is TGTGCCAGCAGCATAAGAACCGGGACAGGGGTAGCATCGAACACCGGGGAGCTGTTTTTT. The encoded protein is CASSIRTGTGVASNTGELFF.

This clonotype was picked up many times. This chain links TRBV5-1 with TRBJ1-2; 8 nucleotides match TRBD1. This CDR3 is 13 amino acids long. In germline, CDR1 is SGHRS, CDR2 YFSETQ. The J segment lost 3 bases and the V segment lost 4 bases, leaving 2 bases of the junction unmatched. The CDR3 here is CASSLTGDYGYTF. The DNA of the CDR3 is TGCGCCAGCAGCCTGACAGGGGACTATGGCTACACCTTC.

This clonotype was seen more than once but under ten times. The rearrangement uses TRBV7-9 and TRBJ1-1; 8 bases are a match to TRBD1. The V and J ends lost 1 base and 0 bases, in that order; junction bases with no gene match: 19. This CDR3 region has 21 residues. CDR1 and CDR2 from the germline V gene are SEHNR and FQNEAQ (reference sequence). CDR3: CASSLEGQAVPDGELNTEAFF. For the CDR3, the DNA is TGTGCCAGCAGCTTAGAGGGACAGGCGGTTCCGGACGGAGAGTTGAACACTGAAGCTTTCTTT. Full variable domain (outside the CDR3, taken from reference TRBV7-9 and TRBJ1-1): DTGVSQNPRHKITKRGQNVTFRCDPISEHNRLYWYRQTLGQGPEFLTYFQNEAQLEKSRLLSDRFSAERPKGSFSTLEIQRTEQGDSAMYLCASSLEGQAVPDGELNTEAFFGQGTRLTVV.

This chain joins TRBV4-1 and TRBJ2-1; unclear D gene. The CDR3 loop spans 13 amino acids. Germline V gives CDR1 MGHRA, CDR2 YSYEKL. Trimming took off 0 bases at V and 4 bases at J, with 4 bases between the two ends. CDR3 DNA: TGCGCCAGCAGCCAAGAAAGATACAATGAGCAGTTCTTC. It specifies CASSQERYNEQFF.

This chain connects TRBV15 to TRBJ2-1, with D maybe TRBD1 (6 bases). Near its end, the DNA agrees better with TRBJ2-7, so the J call may be wrong. CDR3 length equals 19 residues. Germline CDR1 LNHNV, CDR2 YYDKDF (reference sequence). The CDR3 region has the DNA TGTGCCACCAGCAGAGAAAGTGTCATGGACACTCCCCGGGACAATGAGCAGTACTTC. Translation gives CATSRESVMDTPRDNEQYF.

This clonotype was recorded at least ten times. This chain links TRBV20-1 with TRBJ2-1, with 11 bases lining up with TRBD2. J lost 6 bases, V lost 5 bases, and 12 bases had no gene match. CDR1 DFQATT and CDR2 SNEGSKA come from the germline V gene (reference sequence). The CDR3 spans 16 residues. In DNA, the CDR3 is TGCAGTGCTTACCTGACCGGGACTAGCGGCAGCAATGAGCAGTTCTTC. Its translation is CSAYLTGTSGSNEQFF.

V and J are TRBV25-1 and TRBJ2-5; no reliable D call. Germline V CDR1 and CDR2: MGHDK, SYGVNS. This CDR3 is built from 12 residues. Trimming took 3 bases from V and 5 from J, leaving 7 bases between them. CDR3 residues: CASSDLVETQYF. The CDR3 DNA follows: TGTGCCAGCAGTGACCTAGTGGAGACCCAGTACTTC.

This clonotype was counted a few times. The chain uses TRBV12-3 or TRBV12-4 and TRBJ1-2; TRBD1 is a possible D gene (6 bases). CDR3 length: 14 residues. The ends were cut back, 2 bases at V and 4 bases at J, with 11 bases in the middle. The CDR3 region is CASSLRGGGYGYTF. The CDR3 DNA follows: TGTGCCAGCAGTTTAAGGGGGGGGGGCTATGGCTACACCTTC.

This clonotype has just a few counts. This chain joins TRBV6-2 or TRBV6-3 and TRBJ1-5, with D possibly TRBD1 on 5 matching bases. The germline gives CDR1 MNHEY, CDR2 SVGEGT. Trimming took 5 bases from V and 4 from J, leaving 12 bases between them. This CDR3 spans 14 amino acids. The CDR3 DNA is TGTGCCAGCAGTCCCCGACAGATTAATCAGCCCCAGCATTTT. Residues: CASSPRQINQPQHF.

This clonotype has at least ten counts. The chain has TRBV3-1 and TRBJ1-2; tentatively, D is TRBD1 (5 bases). CDR3 length: 15 amino acids. Per the germline V gene, CDR1 is LGHDT and CDR2 is YNNKEL (reference sequence). Trimming removed 0 bases at V and 8 bases at J, with 16 bases between. Here the CDR3 reads CASSQDPGGMRGYTF. DNA of the CDR3: TGTGCCAGCAGCCAAGATCCCGGGGGAATGAGAGGCTACACCTTC.

This clonotype was recorded many times. The J gene is TRBJ1-2, the V gene TRBV3-1; 7 bases align to TRBD1. Unmatched junction bases numbered 2, after V lost 1 base and J lost 6 bases. The CDR3 contains 13 residues. Germline CDR1 LGHDT, CDR2 YNNKEL (reference sequence). The DNA for the CDR3 is TGTGCCAGCAGCCAAGGGACAGGAGATGGCTACACCTTC. The encoded protein is CASSQGTGDGYTF.

The chain is built from TRBV3-1 and TRBJ2-3, with D hard to call. Trimming stripped 3 bases from V and 2 bases from J, with 9 bases between. The CDR3 is made up of 14 amino acids. Germline V lookup: CDR1 LGHDT, CDR2 YNNKEL (reference sequence). This CDR3 is CASSHIGITDTQYF. The CDR3 DNA sequence: TGTGCCAGCAGCCATATAGGGATCACAGATACGCAGTATTTT.

The rearrangement joins TRBV5-5 to TRBJ1-1; a possible D gene is TRBD1 (5 bases). Trimming shortened V by 0 bases and J by 7 bases, and 10 bases separated the two germline ends. The CDR3 extends over 13 amino acids. Germline-derived CDR1 and CDR2 are SGHKS and YYEKEE (reference sequence). CDR3 nucleotides: TGTGCCAGCAGCTTGGTTCCGGGGGGTGAAGCTTTCTTT. Its translation: CASSLVPGGEAFF.

Many counts were recorded for this clonotype. The chain links TRBV20-1 to TRBJ1-1; 7 nucleotides match TRBD1. The CDR3 totals 13 residues. Germline trimming cut 1 base from V and 7 bases from J; bases unmatched to any gene: 6. CDR1 is DFQATT, CDR2 SNEGSKA, per germline (reference sequence). The CDR3: CSARAGGTFEAFF. The DNA for the CDR3 is TGCAGTGCTAGAGCAGGGGGAACCTTTGAAGCTTTCTTT.

This clonotype was found a few times. A read error is possible here, since a much larger clone lies one base away. The genes are TRBV5-1 and TRBJ1-4, with D unresolved. CDR3 length equals 16 residues. The germline V gene encodes CDR1 SGHRS and CDR2 YFSETQ. The CDR3: CAGSLRGGATNEKLFF. Here the CDR3 DNA reads TGCGCCGGCAGCTTGAGAGGAGGTGCAACTAATGAAAAACTGTTTTTT. Supplemented by reference TRBV5-1 and TRBJ1-4, the full variable domain reads KAGVTQTPRYLIKTRGQQVTLSCSPISGHRSVSWYQQTPGQGLQFLFEYFSETQRNKGNFPGRFSGRQFSNSRSEMNVSTLELGDSALYLCAGSLRGGATNEKLFFGSGTQLSVL.

This chain joins TRBV7-3 and TRBJ2-2; 9 bases agree with TRBD2. CDR1 is SGHTA and CDR2 is FQGTGA in the germline V gene. CDR3 length equals 18 residues. V shed 5 bases and J 8 bases; nucleotides not matched to a gene: 18. The CDR3 DNA follows: TGTGCCAGCAGCCTAGGGTCGGCGGGAGGGCCTGATAATGGGGAGCTGTTTTTT. It is translated as CASSLGSAGGPDNGELFF.

With respect to this clonotype: An end of the junction differs from the germline gene, which may be a read error. V and J are TRBV5-1 and TRBJ2-7; 8 nucleotides align to TRBD2. Germline V gene lookup returns CDR1 SGHRS and CDR2 YFSETQ. The CDR3 runs to 16 residues. This chain's CDR3 is CASSFLPGLEGYEQYF. Written as DNA, the CDR3 is TGTGCCAGCAGCTTTTTGCCGGGACTAGAAGGGTACGAGCAGTACTTC.

This clonotype was found a few times. The chain joins TRBV2 to TRBJ2-7; a possible D gene is TRBD1 (6 bases). Germline lookup yields CDR1 SNHLY and CDR2 FYNNEI. This CDR3 has 12 amino acids. Trimming shortened V by 6 bases and J by 5 bases, and 11 bases separated the two germline ends. CDR3 protein: CASRGDTNEQYF. The CDR3 nucleotides read TGTGCCAGCAGGGGGGACACGAACGAGCAGTACTTC.

This clonotype has ten or more counts. V usage is TRBV12-3 or TRBV12-4 and J usage is TRBJ1-1; D remains ambiguous. Trimming removed 6 bases at V and 0 bases at J, with 8 bases between. This CDR3 region has 13 residues. The CDR3 nucleotides are TGTGCCAGCAGGGGAGGATTGAACACTGAAGCTTTCTTT. Translation: CASRGGLNTEAFF.

V usage is TRBV6-2 or TRBV6-3 and J usage is TRBJ2-2; the D gene could be TRBD1 or TRBD2 (5 bases each). The CDR3 runs 13 residues. V dropped 5 bases and J dropped 6 bases, with 10 bases sitting between them. Germline CDR1 reads MNHEY; CDR2 reads SVGEGT. The CDR3, as DNA: TGTGCCAGCAGTAAACAGGAGGCCGGGGAGCTGTTTTTT. Amino acids: CASSKQEAGELFF.

The chain is built from TRBV27 and TRBJ2-7; a possible D gene is TRBD1 (5 bases). V was cut by 2 bases and J by 3 bases, with 11 bases left in between. The CDR3 spans 14 residues. Germline-derived CDR1 and CDR2 are MNHEY and SMNVEV (reference sequence). In DNA, the CDR3 is TGTGCCAGCAGTTTAGGGGCACCGGACTACGAGCAGTACTTC. Its protein product is CASSLGAPDYEQYF.

This clonotype was observed a few times. The CDR3 protein is CASRRLSASYEQYF. Here the CDR3 DNA reads TGTGCCAGCAGAAGACTTTCTGCCTCCTACGAGCAGTACTTC. The chain carries TRBV6-1 and TRBJ2-7; D unclear. The CDR3 covers 14 residues. Germline lookup yields CDR1 MNHNS and CDR2 SASEGT. V was pared by 6 bases and J by 0 bases, with 12 bases between.